Presented here are 26 T cell receptor beta chains from one specimen sequenced in a study of control samples from healthy donors and cancer patients. Profiled with immunoSEQ multiplex PCR; TCRdb holds only in-frame clones, not every one. The sample carries some 210,000 clones, about nine tenths recorded once. The sample was blood. Every receptor here comes from a man aged 25-40 years in good health.

The chain carries TRBV5-1 and TRBJ1-1; 7 bases are a match to TRBD1. V gave up 6 bases and J gave up 0 bases; unmatched junction bases: 8. Germline CDR1 SGHRS, CDR2 YFSETQ. The CDR3 extends over 15 amino acids. The CDR3 region has the DNA TGCGCCAGCAAGTCGGGACAGTCCATGAACACTGAAGCTTTCTTT. Translation gives CASKSGQSMNTEAFF.

The chain carries TRBV15 and TRBJ2-7; 10 bases are shared with TRBD2. Germline V gene lookup returns CDR1 LNHNV and CDR2 YYDKDF (reference sequence). The CDR3 contains 16 residues. J was trimmed by 3 bases and V by 3 bases; bases with no gene match: 8. In DNA form, the CDR3 reads TGTGCCACCAGCAGGAGGTCTAGCGGGGGCCTCTACGAGCAGTACTTC. It yields the protein CATSRRSSGGLYEQYF.

The rearrangement links TRBV5-1 to TRBJ2-1; D perhaps matches TRBD1 (5 bases). This CDR3 is 12 amino acids long. Germline lookup yields CDR1 SGHRS and CDR2 YFSETQ. V gave up 4 bases and J gave up 6 bases, with 8 bases separating them. CDR3 nucleotides: TGCGCCAGCAGCCTTACAGGCAATGAGCAGTTCTTC. This encodes CASSLTGNEQFF. Full variable domain (rest looked up from reference TRBV5-1 and TRBJ2-1): KAGVTQTPRYLIKTRGQQVTLSCSPISGHRSVSWYQQTPGQGLQFLFEYFSETQRNKGNFPGRFSGRQFSNSRSEMNVSTLELGDSALYLCASSLTGNEQFFGPGTRLTVL.

The J gene is TRBJ2-2, the V gene TRBV19; TRBD1 matches 9 bases. CDR1 and CDR2 from the germline V gene are LNHDA and SQIVND (reference sequence). The CDR3 is made up of 17 amino acids. Trimming cost V 9 bases and J 4 bases; bases outside gene matches: 15. CDR3 sequence: CASSPRGDRAPTGELFF. The CDR3 DNA follows: TGTGCCAGCTCGCCCCGGGGGGACAGGGCACCCACCGGGGAGCTGTTTTTT.

V is TRBV6-6 and J is TRBJ1-1, with 7 bases matching TRBD1. Trimming at V came to 5 bases and at J to 0 bases, leaving 6 bases not matched to a gene. There are 15 residues in the CDR3. Germline V CDR1 and CDR2: MNHNY, SVGAGI (reference sequence). CDR3 in DNA: TGTGCCAGCAGTCCTGGGGGACAGTTGAACACTGAAGCTTTCTTT. Translating gives CASSPGGQLNTEAFF.

To note about this clone: Other DNA sequences from this sample encode an identical CDR3 as well. The chain joins TRBV5-1 to TRBJ1-4, with 8 bases fitting TRBD1. CDR3 length: 14 amino acids. Germline CDR1 SGHRS, CDR2 YFSETQ. Trimming at V came to 2 bases and at J to 4 bases, leaving 1 base not matched to a gene. CDR3 nucleotides: TGCGCCAGCAGCTTCGGACAGGGTAATGAAAAACTGTTTTTT. Its translation is CASSFGQGNEKLFF.

V is TRBV5-1 and J is TRBJ2-7; TRBD2 agrees at 9 bases. Germline-derived CDR1 and CDR2 are SGHRS and YFSETQ. V dropped 0 bases and J dropped 2; count of bases not matched to a gene: 6. There are 16 residues in the CDR3. The CDR3 bases are TGCGCCAGCAGCTTGGGTAGCGGGGGACGGGCCTACGAGCAGTACTTC. This sequence encodes CASSLGSGGRAYEQYF.

The chain recombines TRBV6-5 with TRBJ2-2; TRBD2 might be the D (6 bases). The CDR3 is 15 amino acids. Looked up from germline, CDR1 is MNHEY and CDR2 is SVGAGI. Trimming stripped 5 bases from V and 4 bases from J, with 14 bases between. As DNA, the CDR3 is TGTGCCAGCAGTACCGGGACTGCGGGCACCGGGGAGCTGTTTTTT. Encoded protein: CASSTGTAGTGELFF.

This clone has just a few counts. The chain joins TRBV6-4 to TRBJ1-2; D is unclear. CDR3 length equals 13 residues. V dropped 2 bases and J dropped 6 bases, with 10 bases sitting between them. Germline lookup yields CDR1 MRHNA and CDR2 SNTAGT. The CDR3 reads CASSDGQTDGYTF. Written as DNA, the CDR3 is TGTGCCAGCAGTGACGGGCAGACGGATGGCTACACCTTC.

The chain recombines TRBV11-2 with TRBJ2-6; 7 bases are shared with TRBD2. V lost 5 bases, J lost 1 base, and 8 bases stayed unmatched. Germline V gives CDR1 SGHAT, CDR2 FQNNGV. The CDR3 length is 17 residues. The CDR3 sequence: CASSPRGVRSGANVLTF. The CDR3 DNA is TGTGCCAGCAGCCCACGGGGGGTCAGGTCTGGGGCCAACGTCCTGACTTTC.

J is TRBJ1-2 and V is TRBV5-1; 7 bases are shared with TRBD1. J was trimmed by 0 bases and V by 4 bases; bases with no gene match: 9. CDR1 is SGHRS and CDR2 is YFSETQ in the germline V gene. The CDR3 is 16 residues long. CDR3 residues: CASSQNPGQPNYGYTF. In nucleotides, the CDR3 is TGCGCCAGCAGCCAGAACCCGGGACAGCCTAACTATGGCTACACCTTC.

This clone was seen only once. The CDR3 loop reads CASTRLAGSTDTQYF. The CDR3, as DNA: TGTGCCAGCACCAGACTAGCGGGGAGCACAGATACGCAGTATTTT. The rearrangement uses TRBV6-5 and TRBJ2-3; 11 bases fit TRBD2. Germline assignment: CDR1 MNHEY and CDR2 SVGAGI. The CDR3 is made up of 15 amino acids. J lost 0 bases, V lost 7 bases, and 3 bases had no gene match.

This chain uses TRBV11-2 with TRBJ2-7; 7 nucleotides match TRBD2. Germline assignment: CDR1 SGHAT and CDR2 FQNNGV. V trimming: 0 bases; J trimming: 3 bases; junction bases outside the gene matches: 5. This CDR3 comprises 15 residues. The CDR3 sequence: CASSLDPGLNYEQYF. CDR3 DNA: TGTGCCAGCAGCTTAGACCCGGGACTAAACTACGAGCAGTACTTC.

This chain links TRBV2 with TRBJ2-7; D possibly corresponds to TRBD2 (7 bases). The CDR3 loop spans 15 amino acids. In germline, CDR1 is SNHLY, CDR2 FYNNEI. Trimming cost V 5 bases and J 0 bases, with 14 bases left between them. CDR3 DNA sequence: TGTGCCAGCAGTTCTCAAGGGGGGGTCTCCTACGAGCAGTACTTC. Its protein is CASSSQGGVSYEQYF.

V is TRBV6-1 and J is TRBJ1-1, with D tentatively TRBD1 (6 bases). The length of the CDR3 is 14 residues. CDR1 is MNHNS, CDR2 SASEGT, per germline. Trimming shortened V by 3 bases and J by 6 bases, and 14 bases separated the two germline ends. CDR3 residues: CASSEWGRGPEAFF. The CDR3 DNA reads TGTGCCAGCAGTGAGTGGGGGCGGGGGCCTGAAGCTTTCTTT.

The chain links TRBV3-1 (or the pseudogene TRBV3-2) to TRBJ1-2; D is perhaps TRBD1 (6 bases). CDR3 length: 17 residues. V was cut by 4 bases and J by 1 base, with 19 bases left in between. Germline CDR1 reads LGHDT; CDR2 reads YNNKEL (reference sequence). CDR3 sequence reads: CASSPGTPIQLNYGYTF. CDR3 DNA: TGTGCCAGCAGCCCCGGGACACCGATACAACTTAACTATGGCTACACCTTC.

This chain uses TRBV7-9 with TRBJ1-5; D not resolved. Germline V lookup: CDR1 SEHNR, CDR2 FQNEAQ (reference sequence). V was cut by 4 bases and J by 5 bases, with 9 bases left in between. The CDR3 is 13 residues long. The CDR3 coding sequence is TGTGCCAGCAGCTCGAACTTGGATCAGCCCCAGCATTTT. This sequence encodes CASSSNLDQPQHF. The full variable domain, in which reference TRBV7-9 and TRBJ1-5 provide the parts outside the CDR3, is DTGVSQNPRHKITKRGQNVTFRCDPISEHNRLYWYRQTLGQGPEFLTYFQNEAQLEKSRLLSDRFSAERPKGSFSTLEIQRTEQGDSAMYLCASSSNLDQPQHFGDGTRLSIL.

The chain combines TRBV11-3 with TRBJ2-1; TRBD2 aligns across 12 bases. Unmatched junction bases numbered 5, after V lost 4 bases and J lost 4 bases. The CDR3 loop spans 16 amino acids. CDR1 SGHNT and CDR2 YENEEA come from the germline V gene. The CDR3 nucleotides read TGTGCCAGCAGCTGGACTAGCGGGGTATCTTACAATGAGCAGTTCTTC. Its protein is CASSWTSGVSYNEQFF.

The chain carries TRBV15 and TRBJ2-2, with a tentative D call TRBD1 (5 bases). This CDR3 is 14 amino acids long. V shed 7 bases and J shed 4 bases, with 13 bases lying between them. Germline values: CDR1 LNHNV, CDR2 YYDKDF (reference sequence). This chain's CDR3 is CATKIQGLTGELFF. In nucleotides, the CDR3 is TGTGCCACCAAAATCCAGGGTCTCACCGGGGAGCTGTTTTTT.

The CDR3 loop reads CASSLDLGGSNSPLHF. In nucleotides, the CDR3 is TGTGCCAGCAGCTTAGATCTAGGGGGCAGTAATTCACCCCTCCACTTT. The rearrangement joins TRBV11-2 to TRBJ1-6; 7 bases are shared with TRBD1. This CDR3 region has 16 residues. V shed 0 bases, J shed 6 bases, and the junction held 5 bases outside the gene matches. CDR1 SGHAT and CDR2 FQNNGV come from the germline V gene.

The chain has TRBV6-1 and TRBJ1-2; the D is unclear. V was cut by 2 bases and J by 4 bases, with 14 bases left in between. Germline CDR1 MNHNS, CDR2 SASEGT. This CDR3 comprises 15 residues. The CDR3 DNA follows: TGTGCCAGCAGTGAAACACAGCTGGATACCTATGGCTACACCTTC. Residues: CASSETQLDTYGYTF.

The CDR3 nucleotides are TGTGCCAGCAGTTACCGACAGGGGGGCGGTGAAAAACTGTTTTTT. The encoded protein is CASSYRQGGGEKLFF. The chain combines TRBV6-5 with TRBJ1-4, with TRBD1 identical over 9 bases. From germline, CDR1 is MNHEY and CDR2 SVGAGI. The CDR3 spans 15 residues. The junction had 5 bases not matched to a gene; V was cut back by 2 bases and J by 7 bases.

The V gene is TRBV5-1, the J gene TRBJ1-2; perhaps TRBD1 as D (6 bases). The CDR3 length is 15 residues. Trimming shortened V by 0 bases and J by 3 bases, and 12 bases separated the two germline ends. The V gene's germline CDR1 is SGHRS and CDR2 YFSETQ. The CDR3 DNA reads TGCGCCAGCAGCTTGGGGCACAGGGACCACTATGGCTACACCTTC. It encodes CASSLGHRDHYGYTF.

The V gene is TRBV21-1, the J gene TRBJ1-6. TRBV21-1 is noted as a pseudogene. The CDR3 consists of 15 residues. The CDR3 DNA follows: TGTGCCAGCAGAGTGGACGGAAATTATAATTCACCCCTCCACTTT. Amino acids: CASRVDGNYNSPLHF.

The rearrangement uses TRBV5-6 and TRBJ2-7; weak D call: TRBD1 (6 bases). V lost 4 bases, J lost 6 bases, and 14 bases lay in between. The CDR3 has 13 amino acids. Germline V gives CDR1 SGHDT, CDR2 YYEEEE. The CDR3: CASSPQGRGEQYF. CDR3 nucleotides: TGTGCCAGCAGCCCCCAGGGCAGGGGCGAGCAGTACTTC.

The chain has TRBV5-6 and TRBJ1-2; 7 bases match TRBD1. CDR1 and CDR2 (germline): SGHDT, YYEEEE. Trimming cost V 3 bases and J 1 base; bases outside gene matches: 3. CDR3 length equals 14 residues. CDR3 region: CASSSTGSNYGYTF. The CDR3 DNA sequence: TGTGCCAGCAGCTCGACAGGGAGTAACTATGGCTACACCTTC.